This T cell receptor (beta chain) was sequenced in a study of lymphopenia after photon versus proton radiotherapy. This table comes from immunoSEQ multiplex PCR, and its TCRdb copy is limited to in-frame clones, with some not included. The data contain 55,000 to 70,000 clones, about 87% of them singletons. This TCR was sampled from a man older than 75 with esophageal cancer. The source was peripheral blood, collected from a patient treated with proton-based radiotherapy.

In DNA form, the CDR3 reads TGTGCCAGCAGCTTGGACGAGACCCAGTACTTC. As protein: CASSLDETQYF. The genes are TRBV5-8 and TRBJ2-5; no definite D call. Trimming took 0 bases from V and 5 from J, leaving 2 bases between them. CDR1 SGHTS and CDR2 YDEGEE come from the germline V gene. The CDR3 length is 11 residues.